This is a list of T cell receptor beta chains from one sample in a study of Graves' ophthalmopathy and Graves' hyperthyroidism. Via MiXCR, TCRdb re-called the multiplex PCR reads, giving one row per CDR3 protein. The table lists about 220,000 distinct CDR3 sequences, about 22% of them singletons, with under 55% in the top ten. The source material was peripheral blood. All receptors derive from a woman between 50 and 59 years old with Graves' ophthalmopathy. The CDR3 runs from the conserved cysteine through the conserved F or W. Each record gives: J gene, clone size, CDR3 length, D gene, V gene, CDR3 protein, CDR3 DNA. A D gene is named only where the DNA matches it firmly. Clone size is given for some rows only: seen once, a few or many times, or a class if the clone is expanded.

j_call: TRBJ2-5
clone_size: many
cdr3_length: 15
d_call: .
v_call: TRBV28
cdr3_aa: CASSLRGALQETQYF
cdr3_nt: TGTGCCAGCAGTTTAAGGGGGGCCCTCCAAGAGACCCAGTACTTC

j_call: TRBJ2-1
clone_size: .
cdr3_length: 12
d_call: .
v_call: TRBV28
cdr3_aa: CASSLGFNDQFF
cdr3_nt: TGTGCCAGCAGTTTAGGGTTCAATGATCAGTTCTTC

j_call: TRBJ1-5
clone_size: many
cdr3_length: 13
d_call: TRBD1
v_call: TRBV30
cdr3_aa: CAWAGQGNQPQHF
cdr3_nt: TGTGCCTGGGCGGGACAGGGGAACCAGCCCCAGCATTTT

j_call: TRBJ1-2
clone_size: many
cdr3_length: 13
d_call: .
v_call: TRBV25-1
cdr3_aa: CASSLGRVGGYTF
cdr3_nt: TGTGCCAGCAGTCTGGGTCGGGTCGGTGGCTACACCTTC

j_call: TRBJ2-6
clone_size: many
cdr3_length: 15
d_call: .
v_call: TRBV6-5
cdr3_aa: CASSYSTEYNVVLTF
cdr3_nt: TGTGCCAGCAGTTACTCAACCGAATACAACGTCGTCCTGACTTTC

j_call: TRBJ1-1
clone_size: many
cdr3_length: 13
d_call: .
v_call: TRBV10-3
cdr3_aa: CAIIKDPNTEAFF
cdr3_nt: TGTGCCATCATAAAGGACCCGAACACTGAAGCTTTCTTT

j_call: TRBJ1-2
clone_size: once
cdr3_length: 14
d_call: TRBD1
v_call: TRBV12-3/TRBV12-4
cdr3_aa: CASTSTGTFYGYTF
cdr3_nt: TGTGCCAGCACCTCGACAGGGACCTTCTATGGCTACACCTTC

j_call: TRBJ1-5
clone_size: many
cdr3_length: 15
d_call: .
v_call: TRBV7-8
cdr3_aa: CASSPQRAQNQPQHF
cdr3_nt: TGTGCCAGCAGCCCGCAACGGGCCCAGAATCAGCCCCAGCATTTT

j_call: TRBJ1-6
clone_size: .
cdr3_length: 16
d_call: .
v_call: TRBV6-5
cdr3_aa: CASSYLGPGANSPLHF
cdr3_nt: TGTGCCAGCAGTTACTTGGGCCCGGGAGCCAATTCACCCCTCCACTTT

j_call: TRBJ2-2
clone_size: few
cdr3_length: 14
d_call: TRBD1
v_call: TRBV6-1
cdr3_aa: CATTGQLNTGELFF
cdr3_nt: TGTGCCACGACGGGACAGCTTAACACCGGGGAGCTGTTTTTT

j_call: TRBJ2-5
clone_size: few
cdr3_length: 12
d_call: .
v_call: TRBV20-1
cdr3_aa: CSPQGRGETQYF
cdr3_nt: TGCAGTCCCCAAGGACGGGGCGAGACCCAGTACTTC

j_call: TRBJ2-7
clone_size: many
cdr3_length: 13
d_call: .
v_call: TRBV28
cdr3_aa: CASRLAQSYEQYF
cdr3_nt: TGTGCCAGCAGACTAGCTCAGTCCTACGAGCAGTACTTC

j_call: TRBJ1-2
clone_size: many
cdr3_length: 11
d_call: .
v_call: TRBV20-1
cdr3_aa: CSARGTDGYTF
cdr3_nt: TGCAGTGCTAGGGGTACTGATGGCTACACCTTC

j_call: TRBJ1-5
clone_size: many
cdr3_length: 16
d_call: .
v_call: TRBV12-3/TRBV12-4
cdr3_aa: CASSLGHQYSNQPQHF
cdr3_nt: TGTGCCAGCAGTTTGGGCCACCAGTATAGCAATCAGCCCCAGCATTTT

j_call: TRBJ1-1
clone_size: many
cdr3_length: 14
d_call: .
v_call: TRBV6-5
cdr3_aa: CASSTSARTAEAFF
cdr3_nt: TGTGCCAGCAGTACCTCCGCTCGGACAGCTGAAGCTTTCTTT

j_call: TRBJ2-4
clone_size: many
cdr3_length: 15
d_call: TRBD2
v_call: TRBV20-1
cdr3_aa: CSASPAGGTKNIQYF
cdr3_nt: TGCAGTGCTAGTCCAGCGGGAGGGACCAAAAACATTCAGTACTTC

j_call: TRBJ2-5
clone_size: many
cdr3_length: 18
d_call: TRBD1
v_call: TRBV24-1
cdr3_aa: CATSDPRPGTGGLETQYF
cdr3_nt: TGTGCCACCAGTGATCCGAGGCCCGGGACAGGGGGTCTGGAGACCCAGTACTTC

j_call: TRBJ2-2
clone_size: .
cdr3_length: 16
d_call: TRBD2
v_call: TRBV7-8
cdr3_aa: CASSGGLARTTGELFF
cdr3_nt: TGTGCCAGCAGCGGCGGACTAGCGAGGACCACCGGGGAGCTGTTTTTT

j_call: TRBJ1-6
clone_size: many
cdr3_length: 17
d_call: TRBD1
v_call: TRBV12-3/TRBV12-4
cdr3_aa: CASRSGTGSSYNSPLHF
cdr3_nt: TGTGCCAGCAGGTCCGGGACAGGGAGCTCCTATAATTCACCCCTCCACTTT

j_call: TRBJ1-6
clone_size: .
cdr3_length: 14
d_call: .
v_call: TRBV20-1
cdr3_aa: CSARGRSLNSPLHF
cdr3_nt: TGCAGTGCTAGGGGCCGGAGCCTTAATTCACCCCTCCACTTT

j_call: TRBJ2-2
clone_size: few
cdr3_length: 13
d_call: .
v_call: TRBV24-1
cdr3_aa: CATSEIATGELFF
cdr3_nt: TGTGCCACCAGTGAAATTGCCACCGGGGAGCTGTTTTTT

j_call: TRBJ2-4
clone_size: many
cdr3_length: 14
d_call: .
v_call: TRBV12-3/TRBV12-4
cdr3_aa: CASSLSGDENIQYF
cdr3_nt: TGTGCCAGCAGTTTGTCCGGGGACGAGAACATTCAGTACTTC

j_call: TRBJ2-5
clone_size: .
cdr3_length: 15
d_call: .
v_call: TRBV12-3/TRBV12-4
cdr3_aa: CASSLFRDNQETQYF
cdr3_nt: TGTGCCAGCAGTTTGTTTCGGGACAACCAAGAGACCCAGTACTTC

j_call: TRBJ1-3
clone_size: .
cdr3_length: 17
d_call: .
v_call: TRBV12-3/TRBV12-4
cdr3_aa: CASTALSGRISGNTIYF
cdr3_nt: TGTGCCAGCACCGCTCTCTCTGGACGGATCTCTGGAAACACCATATATTTT

j_call: TRBJ2-7
clone_size: many
cdr3_length: 15
d_call: TRBD2
v_call: TRBV2
cdr3_aa: CASRIVGASGYEQYF
cdr3_nt: TGTGCCAGCCGGATCGTCGGGGCTAGCGGCTACGAGCAGTACTTC

j_call: TRBJ1-1
clone_size: many
cdr3_length: 14
d_call: TRBD1
v_call: TRBV18
cdr3_aa: CASSFGQGNTEAFF
cdr3_nt: TGTGCCAGCTCATTTGGACAGGGCAACACTGAAGCTTTCTTT

j_call: TRBJ2-7
clone_size: many
cdr3_length: 11
d_call: .
v_call: TRBV10-2
cdr3_aa: CATQDFYEQYF
cdr3_nt: TGCGCCACACAGGACTTTTACGAGCAGTACTTC

j_call: TRBJ2-5
clone_size: few
cdr3_length: 14
d_call: TRBD1
v_call: TRBV3-1
cdr3_aa: CASSPRTGRETQYF
cdr3_nt: TGTGCCAGCAGCCCAAGGACAGGGAGGGAGACCCAGTACTTC

j_call: TRBJ2-2
clone_size: few
cdr3_length: 16
d_call: .
v_call: TRBV4-1
cdr3_aa: CASSQEGNPNTGELFF
cdr3_nt: TGCGCCAGCAGCCAAGAGGGGAACCCGAACACCGGGGAGCTGTTTTTT